This paragraph covers one T cell receptor (beta chain) sequence. This clone was found a few times. Its recognized antigen is unknown. One base away there is no much larger clone; base qualities are not given. This sample is part of a study of Ad26.COV2.S vaccination and SARS-CoV-2 variants (dated by TCRdb to about 2021). Study-wide context: Donors in the vaccine arm were drawn from COV1001, a phase I-IIa trial of Ad26.COV2.S in healthy adults that was multicentre, randomized, double-blind and placebo-controlled. Ad26.COV2.S was administered intramuscularly at 5 x 10^10 or 1 x 10^11 viral particles, either as a single shot or as two shots given 56 days apart. TCRbeta repertoire sequencing was used to assess the specificity and breadth of SARS-CoV-2-reactive T cell receptors after Ad26.COV2.S vaccination. The TCR-sequenced set comprised around 30 samples: some 19 Ad26.COV2.S vaccine recipients, 5 placebo recipients and 8 SARS-CoV-2 convalescent individuals. Participants in the trial were split at random into five groups of five each, receiving low-dose or high-dose Ad26.COV2.S once or twice, or else placebo on both occasions. Investigators did not know the trial group allocation while performing experiments and assessing outcomes. Study-wide findings and limitations: The study was not powered for comparison of responses between vaccine doses or regimens. The authors noted that the TCR breadth and depth analyses may have underestimated total T cell responses. Non-spike TCR breadth was comparable between vaccine and placebo recipients, consistent with the vaccine containing only spike. After vaccination, substantial breadth of spike-specific CD8+ and CD4+ T cell responses was reported. Higher spike-specific TCR breadth was observed in Ad26.COV2.S recipients than in placebo recipients (P = 0.0014).

The intended sense of this specimen's treatment or condition label: about 20 received Ad26.COV2.S at low or high dose, single or two shots; 5 received placebo; per-sample allocation not given. Repertoires of vaccine and placebo recipients were sequenced from samples taken on day 63 after the first injection. Between 29 July and 7 August 2020, Cohort 1b enrolled 25 adults aged 18-55 years at one site in Boston, USA. Ad26.COV2.S was a replication-incompetent adenovirus type 26 vector that expressed a prefusion-stabilized SARS-CoV-2 spike protein derived from the original Wuhan strain. The CDR3 numbers 16 residues from cysteine through phenylalanine. Of all the DNA, just the CDR3 is kept, 48 bases in frame from base 1. The germline V gene provides CDR1 SGHDT and CDR2 YYEEEE. The junction shows trimming of 3 bases on V and 4 bases on J, plus 17 bases between the germline ends. The immunoSEQ Assay was the method used to sequence TCRbeta CDR3 regions. After extraction, genomic DNA underwent amplification by bias-controlled multiplex PCR, followed by high-throughput sequencing. The authors' pipeline ran thus. To quantify the absolute abundance of every unique TCRbeta CDR3 region, sequences were collapsed and filtered. T cell fraction was estimated by normalization of TCRbeta template counts to usable DNA, with usable DNA being measured through amplification of reference genes present in all nucleated cells. Repertoire TCRs were annotated as SARS-CoV-2-specific when V gene, CDR3 amino acid sequence and J gene were exactly matched to a known reactive TCR set. The reference SARS-CoV-2 TCR set came from MIRA and was filtered for enrichment in COVID-19-positive ImmuneCODE repertoires, removing public or cross-reactive TCRs. Using the MIRA antigens, annotated TCRs were further analysed by specific ORF or by position within an ORF. Depth was the summed frequency of annotated unique rearrangements, while breadth was defined as annotated unique rearrangements over total unique productive rearrangements. TCR breadth was compared between groups using two-sided Wilcoxon rank-sum tests. TCRdb re-hosts the immuneACCESS table, in-frame sequences only. Its copies lack some clones; in the studies checked, an unresolved V gene accounts for under half of them, and the cause for the rest is not known. The D gene and trimming were derived from the DNA, and the V and J assignments and clone size from that table. The sample contains a few hundred thousand clones, approximately 83% of them found a single time. Nearly 7.5% of the sample is in the top ten clones.

The clonotype was recovered from a person between 18 and 65 years old who received the Ad26.COV2.S COVID-19 vaccine or a placebo. Sequencing was performed on peripheral blood, taken in a trial of Ad26.COV2.S vaccine versus placebo. The sequence joins TRBV5-6 to TRBJ1-3, with an unclear D gene assignment. The CDR3 corresponds to CASSYGPQLSGNTIYF. The nucleotide sequence is TGTGCCAGCAGCTATGGACCACAACTGTCCGGAAACACCATATATTTT.